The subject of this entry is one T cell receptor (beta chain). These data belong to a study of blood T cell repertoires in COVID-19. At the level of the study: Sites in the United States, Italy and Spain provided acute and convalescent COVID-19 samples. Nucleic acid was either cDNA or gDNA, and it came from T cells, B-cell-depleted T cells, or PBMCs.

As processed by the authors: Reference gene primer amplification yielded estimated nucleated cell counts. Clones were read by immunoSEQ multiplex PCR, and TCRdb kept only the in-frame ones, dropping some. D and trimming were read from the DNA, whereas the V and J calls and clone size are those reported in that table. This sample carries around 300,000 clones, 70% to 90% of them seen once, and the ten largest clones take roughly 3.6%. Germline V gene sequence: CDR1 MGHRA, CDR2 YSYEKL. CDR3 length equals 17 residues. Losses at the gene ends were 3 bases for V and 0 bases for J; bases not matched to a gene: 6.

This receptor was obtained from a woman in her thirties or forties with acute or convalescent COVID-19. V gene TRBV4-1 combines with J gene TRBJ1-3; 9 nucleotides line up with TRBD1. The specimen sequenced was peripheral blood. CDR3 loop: CASSQRGQGSSGNTIYF. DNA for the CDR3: TGCGCCAGCAGCCAGAGAGGACAGGGGAGCTCTGGAAACACCATATATTTT.